This is a list of T cell receptor beta chains from one sample in a study of response to subunit inactivated influenza vaccine. TCRdb called the RT-PCR reads again in MiXCR, with one record for every CDR3 protein. The profile shows around 470,000 distinct CDR3 sequences, around 7.7% of them singletons. The sequencing here drew on PBMCs from blood, taken less than 30 months after vaccination. The receptors stem from a man in his fifties or sixties who received an inactivated influenza vaccine. Both conserved end residues are part of each CDR3. A D gene is named only where the DNA matches it firmly. A row's size may be missing; if present it is once, few, many or a size class.

TRBV12-3/TRBV12-4	.	TRBJ2-3	.	CASSIQTRTDTQYF	TGTGCCAGCAGTATCCAGACTAGGACAGATACGCAGTATTTT
TRBV28	.	TRBJ2-7	TRBD2	CASSSQGKTSRGNEQYF	TGTGCCAGCAGCTCCCAGGGCAAGACTAGCCGAGGTAACGAGCAGTACTTC
TRBV6-2/TRBV6-3	few	TRBJ1-4	.	CASSYSSGASEKLFF	TGTGCCAGCAGTTACTCGAGCGGGGCGAGTGAAAAACTGTTTTTT
TRBV10-3	many	TRBJ2-2	TRBD1	CATRQGASGELFF	TGTGCCACACGACAGGGGGCATCCGGGGAGCTGTTTTTT
TRBV4-3	many	TRBJ2-4	TRBD2	CASSQDFTSGKRNIQYF	TGCGCCAGCAGCCAAGACTTTACTAGCGGGAAGAGAAACATTCAGTACTTC
TRBV20-1	.	TRBJ2-7	TRBD2	CSARDPTSGPTYEQYF	TGCAGTGCTAGAGATCCGACTAGCGGGCCCACCTACGAGCAGTACTTC
TRBV5-6	few	TRBJ1-2	TRBD1	CASRFQGQGVSGYTF	TGTGCCAGCAGATTCCAGGGACAGGGGGTTTCTGGCTACACCTTC
TRBV6-2/TRBV6-3	.	TRBJ2-1	.	CASSFTTPTGQNGGFF	TGTGCCAGCAGCTTTACAACCCCTACGGGCCAAAATGGCGGGTTCTTC
TRBV12-3/TRBV12-4	.	TRBJ2-7	.	CASRETGAAYEQYF	TGTGCCAGCAGGGAGACGGGGGCGGCCTACGAGCAGTACTTC
TRBV10-3	few	TRBJ2-4	.	CAISGPSKNIQYF	TGTGCCATCAGTGGGCCCAGCAAAAACATTCAGTACTTC
TRBV5-1	many	TRBJ1-1	TRBD1	CASSRDSNTEAFF	TGCGCCAGCAGCCGGGACAGCAACACTGAAGCTTTCTTT
TRBV7-2	many	TRBJ1-1	TRBD1	CASSIYRGLNTEAFF	TGTGCCAGCAGCATCTACAGGGGGTTGAACACTGAAGCTTTCTTT
TRBV5-1	many	TRBJ2-4	TRBD1	CASSLATGGLAKNIQYF	TGCGCCAGCAGCTTGGCTACAGGGGGCTTGGCCAAAAACATTCAGTACTTC
TRBV5-1	many	TRBJ2-5	TRBD1	CASSPVPGQGRMVETQYF	TGCGCCAGCAGCCCTGTCCCGGGACAGGGGAGGATGGTTGAGACCCAGTACTTC
TRBV20-1	.	TRBJ2-2	.	CSASPNLLAGELFF	TGCAGTGCTAGCCCGAACTTATTAGCCGGGGAGCTGTTTTTT
TRBV6-1	.	TRBJ2-1	TRBD2	CASSKLAGHNEQFF	TGTGCCAGCAGCAAACTAGCGGGTCACAATGAGCAGTTCTTC
TRBV20-1	.	TRBJ2-1	TRBD2	CSAPRGGPYNEQFF	TGCAGTGCGCCTCGGGGGGGCCCCTACAATGAGCAGTTCTTC
TRBV4-2	few	TRBJ2-7	TRBD1	CASSRDRLGYEQYF	TGTGCCAGCAGCAGGGACAGGCTAGGCTACGAGCAGTACTTC
TRBV28	.	TRBJ1-4	.	CASAENTGEKLFF	TGTGCCAGCGCTGAAAATACGGGTGAAAAACTGTTTTTT
TRBV18	many	TRBJ2-3	.	CASSTARVADTQYF	TGTGCCAGCTCAACGGCCAGGGTTGCAGATACGCAGTATTTT
TRBV15	few	TRBJ2-5	.	CATSRGRMGEETQYF	TGTGCCACCAGCAGAGGAAGGATGGGGGAAGAGACCCAGTACTTC
TRBV29-1	.	TRBJ2-7	.	CSVEGPGGYYEQYF	TGCAGCGTAGAGGGACCTGGGGGGTACTACGAGCAGTACTTC
TRBV3-1	.	TRBJ2-3	TRBD2	CASTQDRAGERSDTQYF	TGTGCCAGCACCCAAGATAGAGCGGGGGAGCGGTCAGATACGCAGTATTTT
TRBV20-1	few	TRBJ2-3	TRBD1	CSADGTADTQYF	TGCAGTGCGGACGGGACAGCAGATACGCAGTATTTT
TRBV6-2/TRBV6-3	many	TRBJ2-1	TRBD1	CASSYPTGGEQFF	TGTGCCAGCAGTTACCCCACAGGGGGTGAGCAGTTCTTC
TRBV6-2/TRBV6-3	few	TRBJ1-5	.	CASSRGYSNQPQHF	TGTGCCAGCAGTCGGGGGTATAGCAATCAGCCCCAGCATTTT
TRBV4-2	.	TRBJ2-1	.	CASSQDQSLSPYYNEQFF	TGTGCCAGCAGCCAAGATCAAAGCCTTTCCCCCTACTACAATGAGCAGTTCTTC
TRBV6-5	many	TRBJ2-3	.	CASSYAANSDTQYF	TGTGCCAGCAGTTACGCGGCTAACTCAGATACGCAGTATTTT
TRBV3-1	many	TRBJ1-1	.	CASSQGWGDTEAFF	TGTGCCAGCAGCCAAGGTTGGGGGGACACTGAAGCTTTCTTT
TRBV4-1	few	TRBJ2-1	.	CASSQDMGSYNEQFF	TGCGCCAGCAGCCAAGATATGGGGTCCTACAATGAGCAGTTCTTC
TRBV15	few	TRBJ2-7	.	CATSTKTGSYEQYF	TGTGCCACCAGCACGAAGACAGGCTCCTACGAGCAGTACTTC
TRBV6-1	.	TRBJ2-5	TRBD2	CASSEAGLEVETQYF	TGTGCCAGCAGTGAAGCCGGACTAGAAGTAGAGACCCAGTACTTC
TRBV11-2	.	TRBJ2-2	TRBD2	CASSLGPAGAFFGELFF	TGTGCCAGCAGCTTAGGGCCAGCGGGGGCCTTCTTCGGGGAGCTGTTTTTT
TRBV6-6	few	TRBJ2-7	.	CASSYSSTGAAHF	TGTGCCAGCAGTTACTCGTCAACTGGGGCAGCCCACTTC
TRBV7-7	.	TRBJ2-7	.	CASSPGLQYEQYF	TGTGCTAGCAGCCCGGGACTCCAATACGAGCAGTACTTC
TRBV20-1	few	TRBJ2-3	TRBD1	CSARGVGQAFSTDTQYF	TGCAGTGCTAGGGGAGTGGGACAGGCATTTAGCACAGATACGCAGTATTTT
TRBV12-3/TRBV12-4	many	TRBJ2-2	.	CASSFLSGTNTGELFF	TGTGCCAGCAGTTTCCTCTCCGGGACGAACACCGGGGAGCTGTTTTTT
TRBV11-2	.	TRBJ2-7	.	CASSLTRDQGGYEQYF	TGTGCCAGCAGCTTAACTCGGGACCAAGGGGGTTACGAGCAGTACTTC
TRBV7-9	.	TRBJ2-3	.	CASSPGHGAGSTDTQYF	TGTGCCAGCAGCCCGGGACATGGGGCTGGAAGCACAGATACGCAGTATTTT
TRBV3-1	.	TRBJ1-2	.	CASSPPRASYGYTF	TGTGCCAGCAGCCCACCCCGGGCTTCATATGGCTACACCTTC
TRBV9	few	TRBJ2-2	.	CASSVEGESTGELFF	TGTGCCAGCAGCGTAGAAGGGGAAAGCACCGGGGAGCTGTTTTTT
TRBV20-1	many	TRBJ2-3	TRBD2	CSARGLAVRGTDTQYF	TGCAGTGCTAGAGGACTAGCGGTTCGGGGCACAGATACGCAGTATTTT
TRBV20-1	.	TRBJ2-3	TRBD2	CSASPTSGDTDTQYF	TGCAGTGCTAGCCCCACTAGCGGGGACACAGATACGCAGTATTTT
TRBV6-1	.	TRBJ1-1	.	CASSLTKDTEAFF	TGTGCCAGCAGTCTAACCAAGGACACTGAAGCTTTCTTT
TRBV28	few	TRBJ2-7	.	CASSSDPPYEQYF	TGTGCCAGCAGCTCCGATCCTCCCTACGAGCAGTACTTC
TRBV7-8	many	TRBJ2-2	.	CASSLVAGRTGELFF	TGTGCCAGCAGCTTAGTGGCGGGGCGCACCGGGGAGCTGTTTTTT
TRBV29-1	many	TRBJ1-1	.	CSVGPRGGNTEAFF	TGCAGCGTTGGCCCCCGTGGGGGGAACACTGAAGCTTTCTTT
TRBV4-2	few	TRBJ1-2	.	CASSHLGGSTGYTF	TGTGCCAGCAGCCATTTAGGGGGTAGCACTGGCTACACCTTC
TRBV7-3	many	TRBJ2-1	TRBD2	CASSLLFGTSGSNEQFF	TGTGCCAGCAGCTTACTTTTCGGGACTAGCGGGAGCAATGAGCAGTTCTTC
TRBV7-6	few	TRBJ1-2	TRBD1	CASSLLTGGVYGYTF	TGTGCCAGCAGCTTACTAACAGGGGGTGTCTATGGCTACACCTTC
TRBV6-1	.	TRBJ2-1	.	CASIPPGFSSYNEQFF	TGTGCCAGCATCCCGCCAGGATTTAGCTCCTACAATGAGCAGTTCTTC
TRBV5-1	.	TRBJ1-1	.	CASSFSTPMGMNTEAFF	TGCGCCAGCAGCTTTTCGACACCTATGGGGATGAACACTGAAGCTTTCTTT
TRBV20-1	.	TRBJ2-1	.	CSAPWGYEQFF	TGCAGTGCTCCGTGGGGGTATGAGCAGTTCTTC
TRBV7-2	few	TRBJ1-4	TRBD1	CASSYGQGNEKLFF	TGTGCCAGCAGCTACGGACAGGGGAATGAAAAACTGTTTTTT
TRBV6-5	few	TRBJ2-3	TRBD2	CASSYYRTSGGSTDTQYF	TGTGCCAGCAGTTACTATCGGACTAGCGGGGGGAGCACAGATACGCAGTATTTT